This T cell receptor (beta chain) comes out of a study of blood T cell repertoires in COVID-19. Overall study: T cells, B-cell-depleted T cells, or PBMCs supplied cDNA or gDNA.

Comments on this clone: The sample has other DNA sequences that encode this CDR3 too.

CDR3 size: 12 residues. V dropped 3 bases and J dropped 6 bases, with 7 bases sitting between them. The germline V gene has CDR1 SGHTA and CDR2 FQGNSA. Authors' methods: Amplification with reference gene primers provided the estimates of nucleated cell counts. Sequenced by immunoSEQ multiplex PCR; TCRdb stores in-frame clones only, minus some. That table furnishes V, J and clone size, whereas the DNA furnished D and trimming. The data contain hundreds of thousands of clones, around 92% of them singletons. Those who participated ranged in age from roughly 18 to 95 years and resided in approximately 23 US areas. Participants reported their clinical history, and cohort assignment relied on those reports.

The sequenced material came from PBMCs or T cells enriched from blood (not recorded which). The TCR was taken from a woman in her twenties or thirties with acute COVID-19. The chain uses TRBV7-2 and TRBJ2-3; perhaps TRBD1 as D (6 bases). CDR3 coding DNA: TGTGCCAGCAGCTTCAGGGGTGATACGCAGTATTTT. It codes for CASSFRGDTQYF.